The clone carrying this T cell receptor (beta chain) was seen a few times. Its antigen is not identified. CDR3 length: 14 residues. V shed 3 bases, J shed 5 bases, and the junction held 5 bases outside the gene matches. Germline values: CDR1 SGDLS, CDR2 YYNGEE. The data belong to a study of vaccination and CD4 T cells after COVID-19. Sequenced with the Oncomine TCR Beta short-read assay was DNA taken from cultured CD4+ T cells. TCRdb reprocessed the PCR reads via MiXCR and lists one record per CDR3 protein. The sample has approximately 19,000 distinct CDR3 sequences, around 80% seen once. Treatment given: approximately nine-day PBMC culture with coronavirus spike peptide pools or control peptides (ViraFEST assay). Half the medium was replaced with fresh IL-2 medium on days 3 and 7.

V usage is TRBV9 and J usage is TRBJ2-5, with TRBD1 matching 9 bases. Specimen: CD4+ T cells from blood, cultured in vitro, collected after SARS-CoV-2 vaccination. This clonotype originated in a human donor who received a COVID-19 vaccine. For the CDR3, the DNA is TGTGCCAGCAGCGCCTCCGGGACAGGGGAGACCCAGTACTTC. The encoded protein is CASSASGTGETQYF. The whole variable domain, remainder taken from reference TRBV9 and TRBJ2-5, is DSGVTQTPKHLITATGQRVTLRCSPRSGDLSVYWYQQSLDQGLQFLIQYYNGEERAKGNILERFSAQQFPDLHSELNLSSLELGDSALYFCASSASGTGETQYFGPGTRLLVL.